These 21 T cell receptor beta chains were sequenced from one sample in a study of TIL therapy for anti-PD-1-resistant metastatic lung cancer. The libraries were made with immunoSEQ v3. The method was immunoSEQ multiplex PCR; TCRdb's version includes in-frame clones alone and lacks a portion of them. The profile shows roughly 92,000 clones, roughly 65% of them singletons. Time point defined: pre-treatment sample, taken before nivolumab and TIL therapy. Tumor tissue came from excised metastases, mostly pleural nodules or supraclavicular lymph nodes. This sample comprised tumor tissue, obtained at baseline. The source of these receptors is a person between 30 and 79 years old with non-small cell lung cancer.

This clone came up many times. This chain links TRBV4-2 with TRBJ2-1; 10 bases agree with TRBD2. In germline, CDR1 is LGHNA, CDR2 YNFKEQ. The V and J ends lost 4 bases and 5 bases, in that order; junction bases with no gene match: 14. The CDR3 runs to 18 residues. The CDR3 DNA follows: TGTGCCAGCAGCCCCCTGGAGCGGGGGGGCTTAGCAGACAATGAGCAGTTCTTC. Residues: CASSPLERGGLADNEQFF.

The chain joins TRBV19 to TRBJ1-4; a weak D match, TRBD1 (5 bases). Looked up from germline, CDR1 is LNHDA and CDR2 is SQIVND (reference sequence). With 7 bases removed from V and 10 bases from J, the gap between germline ends came to 19 bases. CDR3 size: 14 residues. CDR3 nucleotide sequence: TGTGCCAGTACCCACGCGGGGGGTGCAGGAAAACTGTTTTTT. Translated: CASTHAGGAGKLFF.

The rearrangement links TRBV28 to TRBJ2-5, with D perhaps TRBD2 (6 bases). The CDR3 length is 10 residues. From germline, CDR1 is MDHEN and CDR2 SYDVKM. V was pared by 10 bases and J by 5 bases, with 8 bases between. This CDR3 is CATLAETQYF. CDR3 coding DNA: TGTGCCACCCTAGCGGAGACCCAGTACTTC.

The chain combines TRBV27 with TRBJ2-7; no definite D call. V lost 5 bases to trimming and J lost 3 bases, with 14 bases between them. Germline lookup yields CDR1 MNHEY and CDR2 SMNVEV (reference sequence). The CDR3 length is 14 residues. CDR3 sequence reads: CASSPTRPHYEQYF. CDR3 DNA: TGTGCCAGCAGTCCGACACGACCTCACTACGAGCAGTACTTC.

The chain combines TRBV6-5 with TRBJ1-3, with D hard to call. Germline values: CDR1 MNHEY, CDR2 SVGAGI. V was clipped by 8 bases and J by 3 bases, with 14 bases between them. The CDR3 is made up of 14 amino acids. The CDR3 nucleotides read TGTGCCAGCGAACCCTTTATTCGTGGAAACACCATATATTTT. It codes for CASEPFIRGNTIYF.

The chain recombines TRBV6-2 or TRBV6-3 with TRBJ2-5; D might be TRBD1 (6 bases). The CDR3 sequence is 14 residues long. V lost 5 bases to trimming and J lost 5 bases, with 15 bases between them. Looked up from germline, CDR1 is MNHEY and CDR2 is SVGEGT. CDR3 region: CASSPLGQWETQYF. CDR3 DNA sequence: TGTGCCAGCAGTCCCCTTGGACAGTGGGAGACCCAGTACTTC.

A single count supports this clone. V and J are TRBV10-3 and TRBJ2-1; 8 positions match TRBD2. From germline, CDR1 is ENHRY and CDR2 SYGVKD. The CDR3 has 14 amino acids. The V and J ends lost 4 bases and 10 bases, in that order; junction bases with no gene match: 9. The CDR3 loop reads CAISVAGLLTEQFF. The CDR3 coding sequence is TGTGCCATCAGTGTAGCGGGGCTCCTCACGGAGCAGTTCTTC.

The chain links TRBV5-4 to TRBJ2-1; D gene unclear. Germline V gene lookup returns CDR1 SGHNT and CDR2 YYREEE (reference sequence). This CDR3 has 11 amino acids. Trimming took 2 bases from V and 6 from J, leaving 3 bases between them. The CDR3 loop is CASSFINEQFF. The CDR3 coding sequence is TGTGCCAGCAGCTTTATCAATGAGCAGTTCTTC.

This clone was seen only a few times. This CDR3 is CASRWVTGELFF. In DNA form, the CDR3 reads TGTGCCAGCAGATGGGTCACCGGGGAGCTGTTTTTT. J is TRBJ2-2 and V is TRBV28; D gene unclear. This CDR3 has 12 amino acids. The V and J ends lost 6 bases and 4 bases respectively, with 6 bases between them. Germline CDR1 reads MDHEN; CDR2 reads SYDVKM.

This clone showed up just a few times. The chain joins TRBV6-2 or TRBV6-3 to TRBJ1-5; D remains unclear. Per the germline V gene, CDR1 is MNHEY and CDR2 is SVGEGT. Between the trimmed V and J ends, which lost 5 bases and 1 base, there was a span of 9 bases. The CDR3 extends over 14 amino acids. CDR3 coding DNA: TGTGCCAGCAGTCCCCCGGGAAGCAATCAGCCCCAGCATTTT. Encoded protein: CASSPPGSNQPQHF.

This clone was picked up a small number of times. The chain has TRBV3-1 (or the pseudogene TRBV3-2) and TRBJ1-5, with D unresolved. Trimming removed 1 base from V and 1 base from J, with 5 bases in between. Germline lookup yields CDR1 LGHDT and CDR2 YNNKEL (reference sequence). The CDR3 has 14 residues. Here the CDR3 reads CASSQGFSNQPQHF. The CDR3 bases are TGTGCCAGCAGCCAAGGTTTCAGCAATCAGCCCCAGCATTTT.

This clone appeared a few times. This chain joins TRBV7-8 and TRBJ2-5, with 8 bases that match TRBD2. Germline assignment: CDR1 SGHVS and CDR2 FQNEAQ. Germline trimming cut 1 base from V and 5 bases from J; bases unmatched to any gene: 12. The CDR3 totals 17 residues. As DNA, the CDR3 is TGTGCCAGCAGCTTAGGCCTTAGCGGGATCGTGGGCGAGACCCAGTACTTC. The encoded protein is CASSLGLSGIVGETQYF. The whole variable domain, filled in from reference TRBV7-8 and TRBJ2-5, reads GAGVSQSPRYKVAKRGQDVALRCDPISGHVSLFWYQQALGQGPEFLTYFQNEAQLDKSGLPSDRFFAERPEGSVSTLKIQRTQQEDSAVYLCASSLGLSGIVGETQYFGPGTRLLVL.

The CDR3 DNA sequence: TGTGCCAGCAGCGTAGGTCCAGGGGGCAGCGATACGCAGTATTTT. Protein sequence: CASSVGPGGSDTQYF. The J gene is TRBJ2-3, the V gene TRBV9, with 8 nucleotides matching TRBD1. After removal of 0 bases from V and 6 bases from J, the junction contained 6 bases not matched to a gene. The germline V gene encodes CDR1 SGDLS and CDR2 YYNGEE. CDR3 length: 15 residues.

V gene TRBV24-1 combines with J gene TRBJ2-3; 10 positions agree with TRBD1. The CDR3 consists of 15 residues. CDR1 is KGHDR and CDR2 is SFDVKD in the germline V gene. With 1 base clipped from V and 7 bases from J, the junction kept 4 bases outside the gene matches. Here the CDR3 DNA reads TGTGCCACCAGTGATTTAGGGACAGGGGTAAATACGCAGTATTTT. It codes for CATSDLGTGVNTQYF.

The chain has TRBV20-1 and TRBJ2-7; D unclear. Germline CDR1 is DFQATT and CDR2 is SNEGSKA (reference sequence). Between the trimmed V and J ends, which lost 8 bases and 2 bases, there was a span of 10 bases. This CDR3 has 11 residues. CDR3 coding DNA: TGCAGTCCAAAGGGTACCTACGAGCAGTACTTC. Translation gives CSPKGTYEQYF.

The gene calls are TRBV12-3 or TRBV12-4 and TRBJ1-1; D is unclear. Trimming cost V 6 bases and J 1 base, with 6 bases left between them. The CDR3 length is 12 residues. The CDR3 DNA reads as TGTGCCAGCAGGCCGAGGAACACTGAAGCTTTCTTT. Translating gives CASRPRNTEAFF.

V is TRBV6-5 and J is TRBJ2-5; 8 bases line up with TRBD2. This CDR3 region has 15 residues. With V trimmed by 5 bases and J by 2 bases, 7 bases remained unmatched. Germline loops: CDR1 MNHEY, CDR2 SVGAGI. The CDR3 here is CASSREGTRQETQYF. The CDR3 DNA reads as TGTGCCAGCAGTCGGGAGGGCACCAGACAAGAGACCCAGTACTTC.

The sample holds a few counts of this clone. The rearrangement links TRBV5-1 to TRBJ2-7, with 7 bases identical to TRBD2. The trim removed 4 bases at V and 1 base at J, leaving 14 bases unmatched. Germline values: CDR1 SGHRS, CDR2 YFSETQ. CDR3 length equals 17 residues. CDR3 DNA: TGCGCCAGCAGCCGTGGGGGAGGGAGTAAGGGGTCCTACGAGCAGTACTTC. It yields the protein CASSRGGGSKGSYEQYF.

V usage is TRBV6-5 and J usage is TRBJ2-7; D call uncertain. Trimming shortened V by 3 bases and J by 1 base, and 7 bases separated the two germline ends. The CDR3 is made up of 13 amino acids. Germline-derived CDR1 and CDR2 are MNHEY and SVGAGI. The CDR3 DNA sequence: TGTGCCAGCAGTTATTCCGAGTCCTACGAGCAGTACTTC. Translated, it gives CASSYSESYEQYF.

The rearrangement joins TRBV9 to TRBJ2-1; D assignment may be TRBD1 or TRBD2 (5 bases each). The germline V gene has CDR1 SGDLS and CDR2 YYNGEE. The CDR3 runs 17 residues. The germline V and J ends were trimmed by 4 bases and 8 bases, with 25 bases remaining between them. CDR3 protein: CASSFRDLILHDDEQFF. CDR3 nucleotide sequence: TGTGCCAGCAGCTTTCGGGACCTAATTCTCCATGACGATGAGCAGTTCTTC. Full variable domain (remainder filled in from reference TRBV9 and TRBJ2-1): DSGVTQTPKHLITATGQRVTLRCSPRSGDLSVYWYQQSLDQGLQFLIQYYNGEERAKGNILERFSAQQFPDLHSELNLSSLELGDSALYFCASSFRDLILHDDEQFFGPGTRLTVL.

This clone has just a few counts. The chain links TRBV27 to TRBJ2-4; 8 bases map to TRBD1. V lost 2 bases and J lost 9; bases outside the gene matches: 6. Germline CDR1 reads MNHEY; CDR2 reads SMNVEV (reference sequence). The CDR3 has 14 residues. The CDR3 loop reads CASSLRQGLGIQYF. DNA of the CDR3: TGTGCCAGCAGTTTACGACAGGGGCTAGGCATTCAGTACTTC.